This TCR beta chain appears in the sequencing data of a study of T cell responses to AZD1222 COVID-19 vaccine (dated by TCRdb to 2020 to 2023). Turning to the overall study: AZD1222 recipients whose second dose came at about 4 weeks and those whose second dose came at about 12 weeks were combined into one group, since spike-specific TCR depth and breadth did not differ between the two schedules. A total of 230 to 250 trial participants underwent TCR sequencing, of whom around 210 had received two doses of AZD1222 and about 25 had received two doses of the MenACWY control vaccine. Trial participants were enrolled by age into subgroups of 18-55, 56-69 and 70-plus years, and roughly 150, 30 and 60 TCR-sequenced participants, respectively, were included in these subgroups.

To note about this clone: Its antigen remains unidentified. Base qualities are not recorded, but no much larger clone differs from it by a single base.

Read against the paper, the sample's time point label means: baseline before first vaccination. Samples from vaccinated people were obtained from the UK trials COV001 and COV002, which included a single-blind randomized controlled phase 2/3 trial of AZD1222 (ChAdOx1 nCoV-19) in healthy adults. For TCRbeta chain sequencing, PBMC samples were collected from trial participants at day 0 and at day 28 after the second dose. The CDR3 regions of human TCRbeta chains were subjected to immunosequencing. From the authors' description of their analysis: Repertoire TCRs were checked for matches against a reference library of SARS-CoV-2-specific TCRs that had been generated using the MIRA antigen-specificity platform. Breadth meant the fraction of unique TCRs that were SARS-CoV-2-associated, whereas depth meant the fraction of total T cells that were SARS-CoV-2-associated. Each spike-specific TCR was assigned to its reactive spike region and to a CD4 or CD8 class using the MIRA data. Log10-transformed breadth and depth values were compared by one-way ANOVA with Sidak's multiple comparisons tests. The table comes from immuneACCESS by way of TCRdb, which keeps in-frame sequences with V and J called. Part of the clones is missing from these tables; in studies checked, under half for an unresolved V gene and the rest for unknown reasons. V, J and clone size are taken as reported in that table, and D and trimming were inferred from the DNA itself. The sample profile shows around 110,000 clones; approximately 84% of them were found once. The top ten hold 6.5% to 9% of the sample.

What the authors observed across the whole study: No day 14 peak-response samples were available, so repertoires were characterized only after the peak T cell response. Spike-specific TCR breadth and depth rose significantly after two AZD1222 doses compared with day 0 and with MenACWY recipients. Nearly half of unique spike-specific TCRs reportedly recognized epitopes outside regions mutated in the B.1.351 and B.1.1.7 variants. Participants were mostly white British, with more females than males. The authors suggested clonal diversity may have been underestimated. Vaccine-associated CD4 TCRs spanned the whole spike protein, with dominant responses in regions 160-218 and 743-854. Only five or six AZD1222 recipients were SARS-CoV-2 seropositive at baseline, limiting conclusions about previously exposed vaccinees. The 56-69-year group was small, and its depth increase did not reach significance, likely because of low power.

Its CDR3 holds 13 amino acids, cysteine through phenylalanine. The only DNA kept is the CDR3, 39 bases in frame from the first base. Taken from the germline V gene, the CDR1 and CDR2 loops are SNHLY and FYNNEI. V is shortened by 3 bases, J by 6 bases, and the region joining them spans 9 bases. The TCR was taken from an adult in good health. The chain was built from TRBV2 and TRBJ1-5, with no reliable assignment of the D segment. Material: peripheral blood, obtained on day 0 of AZD1222 vaccination. The nucleotide sequence reads as follows: TGTGCCAGCAGTGACGAGGCCTTTCAGCCCCAGCATTTT. The resulting protein is CASSDEAFQPQHF.